This T cell receptor beta chain is drawn from a study of blood T cells in healthy people across ages. The germline gives CDR1 DFQATT, CDR2 SNEGSKA (reference sequence). The CDR3 has 13 residues. The V gene lost 3 bases and the J gene lost 4 bases, with 11 bases spanning the gap. Alongside a J-beta primer mix, a sample-barcoded 5' primer served in a second PCR lasting roughly 7 to 12 cycles. TCRdb recomputed calls from the 5' RACE reads with MiXCR, one row per CDR3 protein. The profile covers over 300,000 distinct CDR3 sequences, with approximately 52% appearing a single time and 51% taken by the ten largest.

Sequencing was performed on blood. This sequence was found in a man between 60 and 75 years old in good health. The chain combines TRBV20-1 with TRBJ2-3; D gene ambiguous. CDR3: CSASPPPADTQYF. The CDR3, as DNA: TGCAGTGCTAGTCCCCCCCCCGCAGATACGCAGTATTTT.